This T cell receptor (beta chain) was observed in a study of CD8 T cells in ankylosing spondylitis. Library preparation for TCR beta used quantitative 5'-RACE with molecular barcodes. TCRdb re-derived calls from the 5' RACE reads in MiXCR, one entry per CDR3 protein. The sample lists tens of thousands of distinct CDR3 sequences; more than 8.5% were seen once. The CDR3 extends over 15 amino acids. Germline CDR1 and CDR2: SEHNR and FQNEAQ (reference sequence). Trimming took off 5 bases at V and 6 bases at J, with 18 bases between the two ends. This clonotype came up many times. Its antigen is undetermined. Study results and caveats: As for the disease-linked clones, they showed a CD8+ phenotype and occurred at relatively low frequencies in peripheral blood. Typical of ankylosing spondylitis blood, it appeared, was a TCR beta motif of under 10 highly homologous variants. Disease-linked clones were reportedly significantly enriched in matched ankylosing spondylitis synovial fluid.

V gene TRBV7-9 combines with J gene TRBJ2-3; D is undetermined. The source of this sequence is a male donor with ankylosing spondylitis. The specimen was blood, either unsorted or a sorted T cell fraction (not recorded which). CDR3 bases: TGTGCCAGCAGCCCCCCGGGCCCCGATGTGGATACGCAGTATTTT. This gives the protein CASSPPGPDVDTQYF.